These 3 T cell receptor beta chains came from one sample sequenced in a study of blood T cell repertoires in COVID-19. The assay was immunoSEQ multiplex PCR, and TCRdb's table has in-frame clones only and misses some. The sample gives over 150,000 clones, around 74% of which show up once; 3.7% is in the top ten. Sequenced: peripheral blood. The receptor set was obtained from a woman older than 75 with acute or convalescent COVID-19.

The chain couples TRBV5-1 to TRBJ1-6, with TRBD1 matching over 7 bases. Germline values: CDR1 SGHRS, CDR2 YFSETQ. The trim removed 0 bases at V and 13 bases at J, leaving 7 bases unmatched. This CDR3 has 14 amino acids. CDR3 coding DNA: TGCGCCAGCAGCTTGGGGACAGGCACGGGTCCCCTCCACTTT. Residues: CASSLGTGTGPLHF.

The rearrangement joins TRBV6-6 to TRBJ1-1; 8 nucleotides line up with TRBD1. Trimming at V came to 5 bases and at J to 10 bases, leaving 3 bases not matched to a gene. The CDR3 runs to 11 residues. Germline V gives CDR1 MNHNY, CDR2 SVGAGI (reference sequence). CDR3 in DNA: TGTGCCAGCAGTCCCGGACAGGGAGCTTTCTTT. It specifies CASSPGQGAFF.

The V and J genes are TRBV24-1 and TRBJ1-3; D might be TRBD1 (6 bases). The CDR3 sequence is 15 residues long. Germline CDR1 reads KGHDR; CDR2 reads SFDVKD. The V end lost 8 bases, the J end lost 4 bases, and 17 bases lay between the germline ends. The CDR3 protein is CATNLQGRRGNTIYF. The CDR3 coding sequence is TGTGCCACCAATCTACAGGGCAGAAGGGGAAACACCATATATTTT.